This TCR beta chain was documented in a study of blood T cells in healthy people across ages. As for the study in general: Template-switching capture recovered about one barcoded beta molecule per two T cells.

Study results and limitations: Per million T cells, TCR beta diversity dropped roughly linearly as age increased. Donor CMV status, an unknown factor, possibly confounded changes in expanded clonotypes.

With a J-beta primer mix and a sample-barcoded 5' primer, a second PCR ran about 7 to 12 cycles. TCRdb called the 5' RACE reads again in MiXCR, with one record for every CDR3 protein. The data hold 1.2 million to 1.5 million distinct CDR3 sequences, with 45% to 70% observed a single time. V was clipped by 5 bases and J by 0 bases, with 10 bases between them. This CDR3 has 13 residues. From germline, CDR1 is SQVTM and CDR2 ANQGSEA. All donors came from Russia, were Caucasian and healthy, and spanned ages roughly 6 to 95. In the case of this clonotype: The antigen remains undetermined.

The chain uses TRBV29-1 and TRBJ1-1; the D gene is possibly TRBD1 (5 bases). The TCR was taken from a man aged 18 to 29 in good health. The sequencing input was blood. The CDR3 DNA reads TGCAGCGTTAGGGGACGGCTGAACACTGAAGCTTTCTTT. Protein: CSVRGRLNTEAFF.